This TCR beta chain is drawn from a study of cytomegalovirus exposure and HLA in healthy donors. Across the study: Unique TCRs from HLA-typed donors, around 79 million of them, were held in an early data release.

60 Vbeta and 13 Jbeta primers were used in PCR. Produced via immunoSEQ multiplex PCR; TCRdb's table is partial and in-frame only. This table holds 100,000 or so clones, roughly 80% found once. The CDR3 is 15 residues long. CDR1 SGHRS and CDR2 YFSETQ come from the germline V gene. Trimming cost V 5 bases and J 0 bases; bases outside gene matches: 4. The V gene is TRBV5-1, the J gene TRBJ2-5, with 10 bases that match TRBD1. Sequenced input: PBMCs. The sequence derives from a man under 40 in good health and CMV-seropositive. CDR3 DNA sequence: TGCGCCAGCAGTTCCGGGACAGGGGACCAAGAGACCCAGTACTTC. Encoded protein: CASSSGTGDQETQYF.